A single sample is the source of the 19 T cell receptor beta chains below, sequenced in a study of blood T cell repertoires in COVID-19. Clones were read by immunoSEQ multiplex PCR, and TCRdb kept only the in-frame ones, dropping some. This sample yields around 300,000 clones, of which approximately 89% are seen a single time; around 5% belongs to the top ten. The sequencing input was PBMCs or T cells enriched from blood (not recorded which). The receptors come from a man younger than 40 who had recovered from COVID-19.

This chain uses TRBV10-3 with TRBJ1-1, with D unclear. There are 14 residues in the CDR3. Trimming took 8 bases from V and 0 from J, leaving 13 bases between them. Looked up from germline, CDR1 is ENHRY and CDR2 is SYGVKD. The chain's CDR3 is CAISSTVVNTEAFF. CDR3 sequence (DNA): TGTGCCATCTCTTCCACTGTCGTGAACACTGAAGCTTTCTTT.

A single count supports this clone. The V call is TRBV7-8, the J call TRBJ1-5, with D maybe TRBD1 (5 bases). V was clipped by 5 bases and J by 7 bases, with 12 bases between them. The CDR3 totals 13 residues. CDR1 SGHVS and CDR2 FQNEAQ come from the germline V gene. CDR3 in amino acids: CASSAGAEQPQHF. The CDR3 region has the DNA TGTGCCAGCAGCGCTGGGGCAGAGCAGCCCCAGCATTTT.

This clone is a singleton in its sample. J is TRBJ2-1 and V is TRBV28, with D possibly being TRBD1 (5 bases). The CDR3 consists of 12 residues. Germline CDR1 is MDHEN and CDR2 is SYDVKM. The V gene lost 3 bases and the J gene lost 7 bases, with 7 bases spanning the gap. The CDR3 coding sequence is TGTGCCAGCAGTTTCCAGGGAAATGAGCAGTTCTTC. Its protein is CASSFQGNEQFF.

The V call is TRBV9, the J call TRBJ1-1, with D unresolved. The ends were cut back, 0 bases at V and 5 bases at J, with 11 bases in the middle. Germline assignment: CDR1 SGDLS and CDR2 YYNGEE. The CDR3 is 14 amino acids. The CDR3 reads CASSVGSPGTEAFF. The CDR3 DNA sequence: TGTGCCAGCAGCGTAGGCTCTCCCGGTACTGAAGCTTTCTTT.

This rearrangement joins TRBV2 to TRBJ1-4; TRBD1 is a possible D gene (6 bases). Germline V gene data show CDR1 as SNHLY and CDR2 as FYNNEI. The CDR3 contains 17 residues. The V and J ends lost 6 bases and 5 bases respectively, with 22 bases between them. Written as DNA, the CDR3 is TGTGCCAGCAGCATCCCGCCACAGGGCCGTTGGAATGAAAAACTGTTTTTT. This sequence encodes CASSIPPQGRWNEKLFF.

The count of this clone is one. The chain is built from TRBV27 and TRBJ2-7; D is ambiguous. The germline V gene has CDR1 MNHEY and CDR2 SMNVEV (reference sequence). The CDR3 sequence is 14 residues long. The V and J ends lost 5 bases and 3 bases respectively, with 14 bases between them. The CDR3 protein is CASSLHAAYYEQYF. In nucleotides, the CDR3 is TGTGCCAGCAGTCTCCACGCGGCCTACTACGAGCAGTACTTC.

This rearrangement joins TRBV19 to TRBJ1-6; 7 bases map to TRBD1. Germline CDR1 LNHDA, CDR2 SQIVND (reference sequence). CDR3 length equals 13 residues. The trim removed 4 bases at V and 9 bases at J, leaving 3 bases unmatched. As DNA, the CDR3 is TGTGCCAGTAGTAGCGACAGGGCTTCACCCCTCCACTTT. Its protein is CASSSDRASPLHF.

The rearrangement joins TRBV9 to TRBJ2-2; 13 positions agree with TRBD2. The CDR3 covers 16 residues. Germline CDR1 and CDR2: SGDLS and YYNGEE. V was pared by 3 bases and J by 5 bases, with 4 bases of the junction left unmatched. The CDR3 reads CASSGGLAGRTGELFF. The CDR3 DNA reads as TGTGCCAGCAGCGGGGGACTAGCGGGGAGAACCGGGGAGCTGTTTTTT.

The chain couples TRBV6-5 to TRBJ2-5; a weak D match, TRBD1 (5 bases). V was pared by 6 bases and J by 5 bases, with 10 bases between. CDR1 and CDR2 from the germline V gene are MNHEY and SVGAGI. The CDR3 extends over 12 amino acids. This CDR3 reads CASRSGWETQYF. CDR3 sequence (DNA): TGTGCCAGCAGGTCAGGGTGGGAGACCCAGTACTTC.

This rearrangement joins TRBV14 to TRBJ2-1; TRBD2 agrees at 9 bases. The CDR3 sequence is 12 residues long. Trimming took 4 bases from V and 10 from J; bases not matched to a gene: 2. Germline assignment: CDR1 SGHDN and CDR2 FVKESK. CDR3 bases: TGTGCCAGCAGCCCCGGGACTAGCGAGCAGTTCTTC. This translates into CASSPGTSEQFF.

This sequence joins TRBV2 and TRBJ1-6; 11 positions match TRBD1. The CDR3 is 15 residues long. V was clipped by 2 bases and J by 9 bases; unmatched bases: 3. Germline CDR1 and CDR2: SNHLY and FYNNEI. DNA for the CDR3: TGTGCCAGCAGTGAAACGGACAGGGGGCTTTCACCCCTCCACTTT. Amino acids: CASSETDRGLSPLHF.

V usage is TRBV25-1 and J usage is TRBJ2-7, with 8 bases matching TRBD1. V trimming: 1 base; J trimming: 13 bases; junction bases outside the gene matches: 9. CDR3 size: 13 residues. CDR1 and CDR2 from the germline V gene are MGHDK and SYGVNS. CDR3 in amino acids: CASSEFYRGISYF. CDR3 nucleotides: TGTGCCAGCAGTGAATTTTACAGGGGGATTTCCTACTTC.

The rearrangement joins TRBV6-4 to TRBJ1-5; D is unresolved. The CDR3 has 15 residues. CDR1 and CDR2 (germline): MRHNA, SNTAGT. V was trimmed by 10 bases and J by 4 bases, leaving 20 bases between them. The CDR3 loop is CATRVSGKGNQPQHF. The CDR3 DNA follows: TGTGCCACCCGAGTTAGCGGGAAAGGGAATCAGCCCCAGCATTTT.

In nucleotides, the CDR3 is TGTGCCAGCAGCTTGGGTGGAGCTCTGACCTCTGGAAACACCATATATTTT. Protein product: CASSLGGALTSGNTIYF. This chain links TRBV5-6 with TRBJ1-3; D gene ambiguous. The CDR3 runs 17 residues. The germline gives CDR1 SGHDT, CDR2 YYEEEE. V lost 0 bases to trimming and J lost 0 bases, with 13 bases between them. Full variable domain (missing parts from reference TRBV5-6 and TRBJ1-3): DAGVTQSPTHLIKTRGQQVTLRCSPKSGHDTVSWYQQALGQGPQFIFQYYEEEERQRGNFPDRFSGHQFPNYSSELNVNALLLGDSALYLCASSLGGALTSGNTIYFGEGSWLTVV.

This chain joins TRBV6-5 and TRBJ1-3; D possibly corresponds to TRBD1 (5 bases). The CDR3 contains 14 residues. V was pared by 10 bases and J by 0 bases, with 13 bases between. Germline CDR1 and CDR2: MNHEY and SVGAGI. CDR3 DNA: TGTGCCACCTCTCAGGGCAACTCTGGAAACACCATATATTTT. Its protein product is CATSQGNSGNTIYF.

The chain recombines TRBV29-1 with TRBJ1-1; the match to TRBD1 covers 10 bases. CDR3 length: 11 residues. Trimming removed 4 bases from V and 11 bases from J; junction bases left unmatched: 4. The V gene's germline CDR1 is SQVTM and CDR2 ANQGSEA. The CDR3 region is CSVGTGGLAFF. CDR3 DNA sequence: TGCAGCGTTGGGACAGGGGGATTGGCTTTCTTT. Variable domain in full (rest from reference TRBV29-1 and TRBJ1-1): SAVISQKPSRDICQRGTSLTIQCQVDSQVTMMFWYRQQPGQSLTLIATANQGSEATYESGFVIDKFPISRPNLTFSTLTVSNMSPEDSSIYLCSVGTGGLAFFGQGTRLTVV.

The J gene is TRBJ2-7, the V gene TRBV9, with D perhaps TRBD1 (5 bases). V was pared by 0 bases and J by 5 bases, with 9 bases between. Germline-derived CDR1 and CDR2 are SGDLS and YYNGEE. The length of the CDR3 is 13 residues. As DNA, the CDR3 is TGTGCCAGCAGCGTAGTGTCAGGGCACGAGCAGTACTTC. Amino acids: CASSVVSGHEQYF.

The chain employs TRBV11-2 and TRBJ2-2; D unclear. The CDR3 loop spans 12 amino acids. Germline V CDR1 and CDR2: SGHAT, FQNNGV. Trimming removed 9 bases from V and 3 bases from J, with 8 bases in between. CDR3 nucleotides: TGTGCCAGTCTTACGGACACCGGGGAGCTGTTTTTT. This encodes CASLTDTGELFF.

This clone has a handful of counts. The CDR3 loop is CASSIRGQEGRYEQYF. The CDR3 DNA sequence: TGTGCCAGTAGTATACGGGGACAGGAAGGACGCTACGAGCAGTACTTC. The chain has TRBV19 and TRBJ2-7, with 8 bases aligning to TRBD1. The ends lost 2 bases at V and 3 bases at J; junction bases unmatched: 9. The CDR3 runs 16 residues. Germline V CDR1 and CDR2: LNHDA, SQIVND (reference sequence).